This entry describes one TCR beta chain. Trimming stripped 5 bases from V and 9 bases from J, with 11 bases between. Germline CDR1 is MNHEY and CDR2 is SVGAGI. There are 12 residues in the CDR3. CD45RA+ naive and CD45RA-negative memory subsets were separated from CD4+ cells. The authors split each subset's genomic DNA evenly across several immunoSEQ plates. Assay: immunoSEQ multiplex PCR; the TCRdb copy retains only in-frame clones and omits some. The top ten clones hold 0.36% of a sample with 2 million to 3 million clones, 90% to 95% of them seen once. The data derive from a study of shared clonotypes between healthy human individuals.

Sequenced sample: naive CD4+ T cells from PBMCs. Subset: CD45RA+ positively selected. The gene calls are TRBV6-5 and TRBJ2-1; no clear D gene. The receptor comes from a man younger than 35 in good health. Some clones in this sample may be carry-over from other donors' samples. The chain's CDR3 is CASSPEVVEQFF. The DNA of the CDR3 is TGTGCCAGCAGTCCCGAAGTAGTTGAGCAGTTCTTC.